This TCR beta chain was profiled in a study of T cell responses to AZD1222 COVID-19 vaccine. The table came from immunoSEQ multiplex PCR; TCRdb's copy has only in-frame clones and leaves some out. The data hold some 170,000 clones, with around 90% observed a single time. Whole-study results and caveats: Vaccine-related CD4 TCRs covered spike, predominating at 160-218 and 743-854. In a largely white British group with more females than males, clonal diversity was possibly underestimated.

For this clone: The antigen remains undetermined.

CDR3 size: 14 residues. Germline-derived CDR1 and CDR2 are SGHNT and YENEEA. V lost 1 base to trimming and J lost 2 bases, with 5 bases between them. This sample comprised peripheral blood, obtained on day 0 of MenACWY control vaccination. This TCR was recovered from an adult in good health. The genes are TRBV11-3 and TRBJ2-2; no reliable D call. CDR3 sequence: CASSLGPNTGELFF. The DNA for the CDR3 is TGTGCCAGCAGCTTAGGACCAAACACCGGGGAGCTGTTTTTT.